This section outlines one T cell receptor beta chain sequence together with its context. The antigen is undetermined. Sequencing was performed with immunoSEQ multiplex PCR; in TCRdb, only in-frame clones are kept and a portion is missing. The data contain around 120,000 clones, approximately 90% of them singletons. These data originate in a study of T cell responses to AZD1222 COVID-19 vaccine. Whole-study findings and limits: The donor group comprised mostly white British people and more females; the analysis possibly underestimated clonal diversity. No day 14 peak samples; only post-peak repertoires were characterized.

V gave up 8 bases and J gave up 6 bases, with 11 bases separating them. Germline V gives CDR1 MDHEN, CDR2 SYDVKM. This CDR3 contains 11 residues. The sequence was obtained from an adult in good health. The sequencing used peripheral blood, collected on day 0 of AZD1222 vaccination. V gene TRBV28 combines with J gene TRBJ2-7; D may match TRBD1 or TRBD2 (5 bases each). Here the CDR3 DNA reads TGTGCCAGCTGGGACGGCTCCGAGCAGTACTTC. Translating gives CASWDGSEQYF.